This TCR beta chain was sequenced in a study of T cell responses to AZD1222 COVID-19 vaccine. There are 14 residues in the CDR3. Germline CDR1 and CDR2: LNHDA and SQIVND (reference sequence). V was shortened by 5 bases and J by 3 bases, with 14 bases between the two germline ends. In the case of this clone: Its matching antigen is unknown.

Study-wide points: Most donors were white British, females outnumbered males, and clonal diversity was possibly underestimated. A reported finding is that nearly half of spike-specific TCRs target unmutated variant regions.

The method was immunoSEQ multiplex PCR; TCRdb's version includes in-frame clones alone and lacks a portion of them. The sample has approximately 220,000 clones, about 93% seen once. This TCR came from an adult in good health. This rearrangement joins TRBV19 to TRBJ2-7; D may correspond to TRBD1 or TRBD2 (7 bases each). Sequencing was performed on peripheral blood, taken on day 0 of MenACWY control vaccination. The CDR3 here is CASSATGTNYEQYF. The CDR3 DNA sequence: TGTGCCAGTAGTGCGACAGGGACTAACTACGAGCAGTACTTC.